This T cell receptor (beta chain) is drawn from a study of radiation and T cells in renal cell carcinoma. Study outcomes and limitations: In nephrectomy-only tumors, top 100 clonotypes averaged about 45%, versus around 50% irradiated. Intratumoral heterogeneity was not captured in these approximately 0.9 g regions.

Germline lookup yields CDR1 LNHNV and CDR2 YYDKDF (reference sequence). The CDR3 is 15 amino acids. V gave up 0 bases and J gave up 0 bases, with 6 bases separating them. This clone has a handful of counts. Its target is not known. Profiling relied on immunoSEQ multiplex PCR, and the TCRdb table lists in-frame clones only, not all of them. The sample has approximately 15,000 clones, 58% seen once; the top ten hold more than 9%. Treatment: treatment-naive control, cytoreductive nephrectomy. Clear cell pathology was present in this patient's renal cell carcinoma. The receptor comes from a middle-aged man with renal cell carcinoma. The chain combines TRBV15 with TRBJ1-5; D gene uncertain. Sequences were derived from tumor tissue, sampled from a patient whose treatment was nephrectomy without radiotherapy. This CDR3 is CATSRDHGSNQPQHF. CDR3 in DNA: TGTGCCACCAGCAGAGATCACGGTAGCAATCAGCCCCAGCATTTT. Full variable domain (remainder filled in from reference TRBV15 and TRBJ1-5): DAMVIQNPRYQVTQFGKPVTLSCSQTLNHNVMYWYQQKSSQAPKLLFHYYDKDFNNEADTPDNFQSRRPNTSFCFLDIRSPGLGDTAMYLCATSRDHGSNQPQHFGDGTRLSIL.